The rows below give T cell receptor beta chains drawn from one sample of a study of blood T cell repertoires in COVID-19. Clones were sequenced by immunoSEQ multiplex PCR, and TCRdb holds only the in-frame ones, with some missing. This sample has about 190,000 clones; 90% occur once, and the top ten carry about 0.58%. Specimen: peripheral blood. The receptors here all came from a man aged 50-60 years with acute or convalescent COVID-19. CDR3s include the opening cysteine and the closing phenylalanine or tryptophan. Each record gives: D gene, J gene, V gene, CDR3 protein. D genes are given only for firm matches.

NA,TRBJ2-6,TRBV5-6,CASSYGQPGANVLTF
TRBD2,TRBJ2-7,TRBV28,CASGTSVTYEQYF
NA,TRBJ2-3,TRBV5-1,CASSLTPSERPDTQYF
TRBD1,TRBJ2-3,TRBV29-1,CSVAGQGTDTQYF
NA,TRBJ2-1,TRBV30,CAWSVHSLSDEQFF
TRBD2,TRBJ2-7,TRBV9,CASSVGTSGASYEQYF
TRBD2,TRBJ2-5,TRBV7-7,CASSPTSGGNQETQYF
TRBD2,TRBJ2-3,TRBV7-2,CASSYRTSGGDTQYF
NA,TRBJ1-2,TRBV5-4,CASSLVSRVNYGYTF
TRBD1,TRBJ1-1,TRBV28,CASNLGQGSAEAFF
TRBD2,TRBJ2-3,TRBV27,CASSLWEGHTDTQYF
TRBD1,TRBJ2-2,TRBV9,CASSAQGIGELFF
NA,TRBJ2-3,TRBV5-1,CASSWEGTDTQYF
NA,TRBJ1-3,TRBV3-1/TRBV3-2,CASSQEGGARNTIYF
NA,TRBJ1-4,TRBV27,CASSPTRQEFNEKLFF
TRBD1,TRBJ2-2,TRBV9,CASSRRGTGLASGELFF
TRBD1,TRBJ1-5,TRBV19,CASNGQGWAQPQHF
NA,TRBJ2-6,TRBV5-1,CASSLVSGPSGANVLTF
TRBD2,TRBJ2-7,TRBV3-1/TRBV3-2,CASSPGLARSYEQYF
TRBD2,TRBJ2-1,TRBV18,CASSSGLAVNNEQFF
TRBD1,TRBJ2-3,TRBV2,CASSEERGQTDTQYF
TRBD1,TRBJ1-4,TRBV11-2,CASSYRQGAGEKLFF
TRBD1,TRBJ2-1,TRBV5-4,CASSAQGYNEQFF
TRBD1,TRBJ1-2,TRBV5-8,CASSVLQGNYGYTF
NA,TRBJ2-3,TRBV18,CASSPGQSTDTQYF
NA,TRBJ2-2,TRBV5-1,CASSLTADTNTGELFF
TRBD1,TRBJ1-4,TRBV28,CASSFLQGIEKLFF
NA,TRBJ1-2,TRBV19,CASRRQVFYGYTF
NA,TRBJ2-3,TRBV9,CASSGTFSSGTDTQYF
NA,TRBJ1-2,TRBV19,CASSMGYQGSGGYTF
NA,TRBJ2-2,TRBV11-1,CASSLARSAGELFF
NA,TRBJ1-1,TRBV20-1,CSVPGNTEAFF
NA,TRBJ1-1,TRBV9,CASSVDPVNTEAFF
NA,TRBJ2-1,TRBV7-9,CASSFGLATVYNEQFF
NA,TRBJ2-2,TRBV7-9,CASSYGHPGELFF
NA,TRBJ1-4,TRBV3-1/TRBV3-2,CASSQDLRGEKLFF
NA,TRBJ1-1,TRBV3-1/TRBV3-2,CASSREGGLAFF
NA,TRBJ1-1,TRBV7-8,CASRISGVNTEAFF
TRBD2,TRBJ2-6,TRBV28,CASSTGLAGSGANVLTF
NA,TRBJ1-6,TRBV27,CASSLGGAGTYNSPLHF
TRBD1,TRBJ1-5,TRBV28,CASSIRQGSNQPQHF
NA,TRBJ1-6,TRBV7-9,CASSLGISNSPLHF
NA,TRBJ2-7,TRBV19,CASARGLSSYEQYF
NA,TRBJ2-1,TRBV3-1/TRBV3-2,CASSQDRDIYNEQFF
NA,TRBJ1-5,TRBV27,CASSYQGTSDQPQHF